This T cell receptor (beta chain) was profiled in a study of cytomegalovirus exposure and HLA in healthy donors. 60 Vbeta and 13 Jbeta primers were used in PCR. Measured with immunoSEQ multiplex PCR; TCRdb has only the in-frame clones, and not every one. The repertoire holds over 150,000 clones, with roughly 74% as singletons. The CDR3 has 14 amino acids. Germline assignment: CDR1 KGHSH and CDR2 LQKENI. Trimming shortened V by 3 bases and J by 7 bases, and 10 bases separated the two germline ends. This clone was detected a few times. The sample comprised PBMCs. The gene calls are TRBV18 and TRBJ1-6; D is possibly TRBD1 (5 bases). This receptor was identified in a man between 18 and 35 years old in good health and CMV-seronegative. Here the CDR3 DNA reads TGTGCCAGCTCACCCTATGGGGGGAATTCACCCCTCCACTTT. Translation: CASSPYGGNSPLHF. Based on the CDR3 plus reference TRBV18 and TRBJ1-6, the full variable domain is NAGVMQNPRHLVRRRGQEARLRCSPMKGHSHVYWYRQLPEEGLKFMVYLQKENIIDESGMPKERFSAEFPKEGPSILRIQQVVRGDSAAYFCASSPYGGNSPLHFGNGTRLTVT.